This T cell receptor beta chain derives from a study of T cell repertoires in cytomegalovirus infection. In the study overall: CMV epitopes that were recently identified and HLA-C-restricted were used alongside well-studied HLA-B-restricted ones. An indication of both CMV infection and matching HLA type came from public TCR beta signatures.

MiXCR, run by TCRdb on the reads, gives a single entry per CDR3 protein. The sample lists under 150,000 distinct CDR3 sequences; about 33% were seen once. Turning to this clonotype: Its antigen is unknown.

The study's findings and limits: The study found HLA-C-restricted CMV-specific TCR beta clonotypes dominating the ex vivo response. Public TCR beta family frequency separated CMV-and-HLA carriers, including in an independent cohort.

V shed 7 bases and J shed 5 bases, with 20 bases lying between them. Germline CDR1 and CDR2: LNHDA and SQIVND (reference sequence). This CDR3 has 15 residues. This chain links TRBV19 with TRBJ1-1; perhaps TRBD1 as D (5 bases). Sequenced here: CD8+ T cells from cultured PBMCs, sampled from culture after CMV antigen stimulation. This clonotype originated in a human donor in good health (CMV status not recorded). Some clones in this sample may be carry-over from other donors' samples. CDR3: CASIPRSGRGTEAFF. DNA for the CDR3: TGTGCCAGTATACCCCGTTCGGGTAGGGGTACTGAAGCTTTCTTT.